This T cell receptor beta chain came from a study of identical twins. Study-level results: Modeled out-of-frame TCR alpha sharing in monozygotic twins fell below observed levels. Insertions were fewer in abundant cord blood beta clonotypes, whereas memory repertoires showed none of this pattern. The degree of excess twin sharing was weaker in beta out-of-frame sequences.

Trimming cost V 3 bases and J 2 bases, with 14 bases left between them. The V gene's germline CDR1 is SGHTA and CDR2 FQGNSA. The length of the CDR3 is 15 residues. Unique molecular identifiers were present on the cDNA, and a universal primer site came from template switching. MiXCR, run by TCRdb on the 5' RACE reads, gives a single entry per CDR3 protein. This table holds some 500,000 distinct CDR3 sequences, approximately 9.6% found once. This clonotype was seen at least ten times. Its antigen remains unidentified. A further study also used this sample, focusing on yellow fever vaccine responses in identical twins.

The V and J genes are TRBV7-2 and TRBJ2-7; maybe TRBD2 (6 bases). The source is a woman between 18 and 29 years old in good health. The source material was PBMCs. CDR3 loop: CASSFLRGETYEQYF. The CDR3, as DNA: TGTGCCAGCAGCTTTCTCCGCGGGGAGACCTACGAGCAGTACTTC.